These T cell receptor beta chains were read from a single sample in a study of cytomegalovirus exposure and HLA in healthy donors. TCRdb's table, derived via immunoSEQ multiplex PCR, lists solely in-frame clones and lacks some. In the table there are 110,000 to 150,000 clones, around 80% of which are singletons. The specimen was PBMCs. These receptors were obtained from a boy aged 2 to 9 in good health and CMV-seronegative. Both conserved end residues are part of each CDR3.

v_call: TRBV19
j_call: TRBJ2-3
cdr3_aa: CASSTGGRGPDTQYF

v_call: TRBV10-3
j_call: .
cdr3_aa: CAISRDGSSYEQYF

v_call: TRBV7-2
j_call: TRBJ1-2
cdr3_aa: CASSYSTGPFNGYTF

v_call: TRBV28
j_call: TRBJ2-7
cdr3_aa: CASDRQGLDEQYF

v_call: TRBV11-3
j_call: TRBJ2-2
cdr3_aa: CASSFSRAGELFF

v_call: TRBV7-9
j_call: TRBJ1-3
cdr3_aa: CASSSSSGNTIYF

v_call: TRBV28
j_call: TRBJ1-2
cdr3_aa: CASRRPGQGFMGYTF

v_call: TRBV9
j_call: TRBJ2-2
cdr3_aa: CASSVAQGSGELFF

v_call: TRBV27
j_call: TRBJ2-7
cdr3_aa: CASSETLEYEQYF

v_call: TRBV28
j_call: TRBJ1-4
cdr3_aa: CASSTQGRGEKLFF

v_call: TRBV21-1
j_call: TRBJ2-7
cdr3_aa: CASSKELRTGYPYEQYF

v_call: TRBV5-3
j_call: TRBJ1-1
cdr3_aa: CARLLRTGGGTEAFF

v_call: TRBV11-2
j_call: TRBJ2-5
cdr3_aa: CASSWQFKETQYF

v_call: TRBV7-7
j_call: TRBJ2-1
cdr3_aa: CASSLIPGDEQFF

v_call: TRBV15
j_call: TRBJ2-7
cdr3_aa: CATSRDTAGYEQYF

v_call: TRBV7-9
j_call: TRBJ1-4
cdr3_aa: CASSSLGTEDEKLFF

v_call: TRBV28
j_call: TRBJ2-5
cdr3_aa: CASGLAGGLETQYF

v_call: TRBV5-1
j_call: TRBJ2-1
cdr3_aa: CASSLAFRTRISSYNEQFF

v_call: TRBV11-2
j_call: TRBJ2-3
cdr3_aa: CASRPTGYTDTQYF

v_call: TRBV4-3
j_call: TRBJ2-7
cdr3_aa: CASSQGSRGGSYEQYF

v_call: TRBV7-2
j_call: TRBJ1-5
cdr3_aa: CASRDGTFGNQPQHF

v_call: TRBV7-2
j_call: TRBJ2-7
cdr3_aa: CASSSDIGQGFLYEQYF

v_call: TRBV6-1
j_call: TRBJ2-7
cdr3_aa: CASRPGLVSYEQYF

v_call: TRBV5-4
j_call: TRBJ2-1
cdr3_aa: CASSLKAGAQNNEQFF

v_call: TRBV6-1
j_call: TRBJ1-5
cdr3_aa: CASRPLLNQPQHF

v_call: TRBV5-6
j_call: TRBJ2-6
cdr3_aa: CASSLDRGMAGANVLTF

v_call: TRBV7-3
j_call: TRBJ2-7
cdr3_aa: CASSPTGQLDPEQYF